A selection of T cell receptor beta chains follows, all from one sample in a study of radiotherapy plus CTLA-4 blockade in lung cancer. Some clones are missing from TCRdb's copy, which holds only in-frame ones; the method was immunoSEQ multiplex PCR. The sample has approximately 69,000 clones, roughly 78% seen once; the top ten hold about 6.6%. The sample was peripheral blood, taken from a patient treated with radiotherapy plus ipilimumab. Receptor source: a human donor with non-small cell lung cancer who had a complete response to radiotherapy plus ipilimumab. CDR3s include the opening cysteine and the closing phenylalanine or tryptophan. Fields, in order: clone size, V gene, J gene, CDR3 length, D gene, CDR3 protein, CDR3 DNA. A D gene is named only where the DNA matches it firmly. Some rows mark clone size as missing; the rest say once, few, many or name a class of expanded clone.

>-|TRBV11-2|TRBJ2-3|15|TRBD2
CASSPWTSRTDTQYF
TGTGCCAGCAGCCCCTGGACTAGCCGCACAGATACGCAGTATTTT
>-|TRBV11-2|TRBJ1-2|17|-
CASSPLGLGRRFYGYTF
TGTGCCAGCAGCCCCCTTGGGCTAGGGCGGAGATTCTATGGCTACACCTTC
>-|TRBV11-2|TRBJ2-1|15|-
CASSLDPAEGTEQFF
TGTGCCAGCAGCTTAGACCCCGCTGAGGGGACTGAGCAGTTCTTC
>few|TRBV19|TRBJ2-1|15|TRBD1
CASAGGAGGYNEQFF
TGTGCCAGTGCAGGTGGGGCAGGGGGATACAATGAGCAGTTCTTC
>-|TRBV15|TRBJ2-1|15|TRBD1
CATSRYGQGRAEQFF
TGTGCCACCAGCAGATACGGACAGGGCCGTGCTGAGCAGTTCTTC
>few|TRBV4-1|TRBJ2-6|15|-
CASSKAGSGANVLTF
TGCGCCAGCAGCAAAGCAGGGTCCGGGGCCAACGTCCTGACTTTC
>-|TRBV7-9|TRBJ1-6|14|-
CASSQEGYNSPLHF
TGTGCCAGCAGCCAAGAGGGATACAATTCACCCCTCCACTTT
>-|TRBV6-6|TRBJ2-1|16|TRBD2
CASNLVLAGGLNEQFF
TGTGCCAGCAATCTCGTCCTAGCGGGGGGGCTCAATGAGCAGTTCTTC
>-|TRBV19|TRBJ2-2|14|-
CASSIFQAGGELFF
TGTGCCAGTAGTATATTCCAGGCGGGCGGGGAGCTGTTTTTT
>once|TRBV11-2|TRBJ1-4|13|-
CASSLGGDEKLFF
TGTGCCAGCAGCTTAGGAGGGGATGAAAAACTGTTTTTT
>-|TRBV27|TRBJ1-1|14|TRBD1
CASSLWTGGTEAFF
TGTGCCAGCAGTTTATGGACAGGGGGCACTGAAGCTTTCTTT
>few|TRBV7-9|TRBJ2-5|16|TRBD1
CASSFHTGEWGETQYF
TGTGCCAGCAGCTTCCACACAGGGGAGTGGGGCGAGACCCAGTACTTC
>-|TRBV7-9|TRBJ1-6|14|-
CASSPSSEVTPLHF
TGTGCCAGCAGCCCCTCCTCGGAGGTTACGCCCCTCCACTTT
>-|TRBV5-1|TRBJ2-3|14|TRBD2
CASRTSGGADTQYF
TGCGCCAGCAGGACTAGCGGAGGGGCAGATACGCAGTATTTT
>-|TRBV9|TRBJ2-1|15|-
CASSVGTLGYNEQFF
TGTGCCAGCAGCGTCGGGACGCTTGGCTACAATGAGCAGTTCTTC
>-|TRBV10-3|TRBJ2-3|14|TRBD1
CAIRKTGLADTQYF
TGTGCCATCAGAAAGACAGGGCTGGCAGATACGCAGTATTTT
>-|TRBV29-1|TRBJ1-4|14|-
CSVHLSGSSEKLFF
TGCAGCGTACACTTATCAGGGTCTTCCGAAAAACTGTTTTTT
>-|TRBV10-3|TRBJ1-2|12|-
CAISVGNYGYTF
TGTGCCATCAGTGTGGGGAACTATGGCTACACCTTC
>-|TRBV18|TRBJ2-3|15|-
CASSPQGGGTDTQYF
TGTGCCAGCTCACCCCAAGGTGGCGGCACAGATACGCAGTATTTT
>-|TRBV11-3|TRBJ2-1|16|TRBD2
CASSSPSGRAIYEQFF
TGTGCCAGCAGCTCCCCCAGCGGGAGGGCCATCTATGAGCAGTTCTTC
>-|TRBV7-9|TRBJ2-3|12|-
CASSLDTDTQYF
TGTGCCAGCAGCTTAGATACAGATACGCAGTATTTT
>-|TRBV15|TRBJ1-1|17|TRBD1
CATSRPGGRQGSTEAFF
TGTGCCACCAGCAGACCCGGGGGACGACAGGGGAGCACTGAAGCTTTCTTT
>-|TRBV7-8|TRBJ2-2|14|-
CASSLAGGTGELFF
TGTGCCAGCAGCTTAGCTGGGGGGACCGGGGAGCTGTTTTTT
>few|TRBV5-1|TRBJ1-1|14|-
CASSLQDKNTEAFF
TGCGCCAGCAGCTTGCAGGACAAGAACACTGAAGCTTTCTTT
>-|TRBV7-2|TRBJ2-1|12|-
CASSPSWDEQFF
TGTGCCAGCAGCCCCTCGTGGGATGAGCAGTTCTTC
>-|TRBV9|TRBJ1-1|15|-
CASSVSRTGNTEAFF
TGTGCCAGCAGCGTGAGTAGGACGGGGAACACTGAAGCTTTCTTT
>once|TRBV6-1|TRBJ1-2|15|-
CASSESWGREGGYTF
TGTGCCAGCAGTGAGAGTTGGGGCAGGGAGGGCGGCTACACCTTC
>-|TRBV29-1|TRBJ2-5|12|TRBD1
CSAGTGLETQYF
TGCAGCGCCGGGACAGGGTTAGAGACCCAGTACTTC
>-|TRBV7-9|TRBJ1-1|14|-
CASTSDTVNTEAFF
TGTGCCAGCACCTCGGACACCGTGAACACTGAAGCTTTCTTT